This paragraph covers one T cell receptor (beta chain) sequence. The source of the sample is a study of T cell responses to AZD1222 COVID-19 vaccine. Germline lookup yields CDR1 SGHDT and CDR2 YYEEEE. Trimming shortened V by 4 bases and J by 9 bases, and 17 bases separated the two germline ends. The CDR3 contains 15 residues. The method was immunoSEQ multiplex PCR; TCRdb's version includes in-frame clones alone and lacks a portion of them. The data contain 150,000 or so clones, 93% of them seen just once; the ten biggest clones take up 4.5% to 5.5%. This chain connects TRBV5-6 to TRBJ1-6; maybe TRBD1 (5 bases). The sequence was obtained from an adult in good health. Sequenced material: peripheral blood, taken on day 0 of AZD1222 vaccination. The CDR3 here is CASSPQEGESSPLHF. Written as DNA, the CDR3 is TGTGCCAGCAGCCCCCAGGAAGGGGAGAGTTCACCCCTCCACTTT.